This T cell receptor (beta chain) came from a study of T cell changes during pregnancy in multiple sclerosis. This CDR3 spans 17 amino acids. J gave up 2 bases and V 3 bases, and 6 bases lay outside the gene matches. Germline lookup yields CDR1 LNHDA and CDR2 SQIVND (reference sequence). Sequencing was performed with immunoSEQ multiplex PCR; in TCRdb, only in-frame clones are kept and a portion is missing. The table lists fewer than 90,000 clones, around 94% of them singletons, with 0.84% in the top ten. Sequencing used peripheral blood, obtained in the third trimester of pregnancy. This receptor was taken from a female donor with multiple sclerosis, enrolled in a pregnancy study. This rearrangement joins TRBV19 to TRBJ2-3; 12 bases agree with TRBD1. The CDR3 here is CASSMPRDRGLTDTQYF. DNA of the CDR3: TGTGCCAGTAGTATGCCCCGGGACAGGGGGCTCACAGATACGCAGTATTTT.